These 14 T cell receptor beta chains share one sample of origin, sequenced in a study of a mutant IDH1 vaccine in newly diagnosed glioma. Libraries were prepared by immunoSEQ multiplex PCR; TCRdb keeps only in-frame clonotypes and omits some of them. The sample has fewer than 45,000 clones; more than 90% are singletons. As to time point: baseline, week 1 (first vaccination visit). Treatment noted: pre-vaccination baseline after standard-of-care therapy. Sequencing used PBMCs, obtained from a glioma patient treated with radiotherapy, temozolomide or both. The source is a man between 18 and 29 years old with glioma.

The V gene is TRBV18, the J gene TRBJ2-3; no reliable D call. This CDR3 region has 14 residues. Trimming cost V 6 bases and J 4 bases, with 14 bases left between them. Germline V gene lookup returns CDR1 KGHSH and CDR2 LQKENI. The CDR3 coding sequence is TGTGCCAGCTCGGCAGTGGGCGGCGCAGATACGCAGTATTTT. Protein sequence: CASSAVGGADTQYF.

V usage is TRBV12-2 and J usage is TRBJ1-5; the DNA was not compared with TRBD1, the D call given in the table. TRBV12-2 corresponds to a pseudogene. The CDR3 is 15 residues long. DNA for the CDR3: TGTGCAAGTCGCTTAGACAGGGACGTAAATCAGCCCCAGCATTTT. Residues: CASRLDRDVNQPQHF.

The genes are TRBV29-1 and TRBJ2-1; 7 bases agree with TRBD1. CDR1 is SQVTM, CDR2 ANQGSEA, per germline. The ends lost 5 bases at V and 9 bases at J; junction bases unmatched: 4. This CDR3 has 11 amino acids. The CDR3 bases are TGCAGCGTTCGACAGGGCGGTGAGCAGTTCTTC. Its protein product is CSVRQGGEQFF.

This CDR3 reads CASSWTGVNTEAFF. As DNA, the CDR3 is TGTGCCAGTAGCTGGACAGGGGTAAACACTGAAGCTTTCTTT. This rearrangement joins TRBV19 to TRBJ1-1, with 9 bases lining up with TRBD1. The trim removed 6 bases at V and 2 bases at J, leaving 4 bases unmatched. The germline CDR1 and CDR2 sequences are LNHDA and SQIVND (reference sequence). The CDR3 runs to 14 residues.

The rearrangement uses TRBV30 and TRBJ2-1; TRBD2 matches 11 bases. V was clipped by 0 bases and J by 8 bases; unmatched bases: 9. This CDR3 is 16 amino acids long. Germline lookup yields CDR1 GTSNPN and CDR2 SVGIG (reference sequence). The CDR3 nucleotides read TGTGCCTGGAGTGTAAAGCTAGCGGGGGGCTCCTATGAGCAGTTCTTC. Translation: CAWSVKLAGGSYEQFF.

This clone was seen a single time. This chain links TRBV5-4 with TRBJ2-5, with D perhaps matching TRBD2 (6 bases). Deletions cut 0 bases from V and 2 bases from J, with 11 bases between. This CDR3 is built from 15 residues. From germline, CDR1 is SGHNT and CDR2 YYREEE (reference sequence). The CDR3 is CASSLAVGTQETQYF. As DNA, the CDR3 is TGTGCCAGCAGCTTGGCCGTGGGGACTCAAGAGACCCAGTACTTC. The full variable domain, rest sourced from reference TRBV5-4 and TRBJ2-5, is ETGVTQSPTHLIKTRGQQVTLRCSSQSGHNTVSWYQQALGQGPQFIFQYYREEENGRGNFPPRFSGLQFPNYSSELNVNALELDDSALYLCASSLAVGTQETQYFGPGTRLLVL.

The chain is built from TRBV29-1 and TRBJ1-1; unclear D gene. Germline V gene sequence: CDR1 SQVTM, CDR2 ANQGSEA. The ends were cut back, 2 bases at V and 1 base at J, with 8 bases in the middle. CDR3 length: 13 amino acids. CDR3 nucleotides: TGCAGCGTTGAAAGGCCAGCGAACACTGAAGCTTTCTTT. It specifies CSVERPANTEAFF.

This clone was found a few times. The J gene is TRBJ1-5, the V gene TRBV19, with D perhaps TRBD1 (5 bases). The germline V and J ends were trimmed by 4 bases and 9 bases, with 16 bases remaining between them. Germline V gives CDR1 LNHDA, CDR2 SQIVND (reference sequence). The CDR3 spans 14 residues. The CDR3 DNA reads TGTGCCAGTAGTAATTCGGACACTTGGGCGCCCCAGCATTTT. Encoded protein: CASSNSDTWAPQHF.

This CDR3 is CASHWGRSSNQPQHF. The CDR3 DNA is TGTGCCAGCCATTGGGGGAGGTCTAGCAATCAGCCCCAGCATTTT. The chain carries TRBV6-6 and TRBJ1-5; tentatively, D is TRBD1 (5 bases). Looked up from germline, CDR1 is MNHNY and CDR2 is SVGAGI (reference sequence). The CDR3 sequence is 15 residues long. The ends were cut back, 8 bases at V and 0 bases at J, with 14 bases in the middle.

This chain connects TRBV2 to TRBJ2-7, with D unclear. Trimming pared 6 bases from V and 3 bases from J, leaving 18 bases between. Germline V gives CDR1 SNHLY, CDR2 FYNNEI. CDR3 length equals 15 residues. CDR3 in amino acids: CASSPPASRRYEQYF. The CDR3 region has the DNA TGTGCCAGCAGCCCTCCAGCATCCCGTCGCTACGAGCAGTACTTC.

The CDR3 bases are TGTGCCAGCAGTGAAAGGGAGACACGTGAAGCTTTCTTT. This gives the protein CASSERETREAFF. The genes are TRBV6-1 and TRBJ1-1; D is unclear. V shed 2 bases and J shed 7 bases, with 11 bases lying between them. The CDR3 extends over 13 amino acids. Germline CDR1 and CDR2: MNHNS and SASEGT.

J is TRBJ2-3 and V is TRBV11-3; D call uncertain. The V gene lost 1 base and the J gene lost 0 bases, with 8 bases spanning the gap. CDR1 is SGHNT, CDR2 YENEEA, per germline. This CDR3 comprises 15 residues. This CDR3 is CASSLGTTSTDTQYF. CDR3 coding DNA: TGTGCCAGCAGCTTAGGAACCACTAGCACAGATACGCAGTATTTT.

V gene TRBV4-3 combines with J gene TRBJ2-1; no clear D. CDR1 is LGHNA, CDR2 YSLEER, per germline. The V end lost 0 bases, the J end lost 8 bases, and 14 bases lay between the germline ends. This CDR3 comprises 15 residues. Here the CDR3 DNA reads TGCGCCAGCAGCCAAGATGGATCTATTTTCGATGAGCAGTTCTTC. Its translation: CASSQDGSIFDEQFF.

In nucleotides, the CDR3 is TGTGCCAGCACCTTGAGACAGTATAATTCACCCCTCCACTTT. This sequence encodes CASTLRQYNSPLHF. The V and J genes are TRBV6-1 and TRBJ1-6, with D possibly TRBD1 on 5 matching bases. The germline V gene has CDR1 MNHNS and CDR2 SASEGT. This CDR3 is built from 14 residues. V lost 7 bases to trimming and J lost 4 bases, with 11 bases between them.